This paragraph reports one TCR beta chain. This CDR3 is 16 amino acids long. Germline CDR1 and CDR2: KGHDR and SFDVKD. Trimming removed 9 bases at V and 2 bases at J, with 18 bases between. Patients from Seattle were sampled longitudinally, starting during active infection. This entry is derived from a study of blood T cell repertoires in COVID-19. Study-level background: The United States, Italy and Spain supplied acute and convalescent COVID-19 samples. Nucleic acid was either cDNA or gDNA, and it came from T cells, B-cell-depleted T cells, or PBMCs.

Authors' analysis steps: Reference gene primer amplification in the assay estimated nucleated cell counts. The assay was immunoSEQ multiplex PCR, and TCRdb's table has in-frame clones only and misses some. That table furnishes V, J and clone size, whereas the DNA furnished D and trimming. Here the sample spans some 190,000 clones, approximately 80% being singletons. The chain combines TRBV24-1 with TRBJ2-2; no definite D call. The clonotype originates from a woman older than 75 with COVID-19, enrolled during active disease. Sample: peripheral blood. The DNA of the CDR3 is TGTGCCACCGGCAGCGATGTAAACGAAAACACCGGGGAGCTGTTTTTT. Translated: CATGSDVNENTGELFF.